These T cell receptor beta chains were read from a single sample in a study of technical replicates of blood from four donors. Sequencing was performed with immunoSEQ multiplex PCR; in TCRdb, only in-frame clones are kept and a portion is missing. The sample records around 71,000 clones, 92% being singletons. The sequenced sample was T cells isolated from PBMCs. These receptors all stem from a human donor in good health. Each CDR3 is given with its conserved first and last residue. The order of the fields is V gene, D gene, J gene, clone size, CDR3 DNA, CDR3 protein. D genes are given only for firm matches. Where a row states a size, it is once, few, many or the class of an expanded clone; other rows omit it.

TRBV2	TRBD2	TRBJ2-1	-	TGTGCCAGCAGGCCTAGCGGGCCTTACAATGAGCAGTTCTTC	CASRPSGPYNEQFF
TRBV5-1	TRBD2	TRBJ2-7	-	TGCGCCAGCAGCTGGACTAGCGGGAGTTACGAGCAGTACTTC	CASSWTSGSYEQYF
TRBV28	-	TRBJ2-1	-	TGTGCCAGCAGTTTACAGTTTTACAATGAGCAGTTCTTC	CASSLQFYNEQFF
TRBV5-1	TRBD1	TRBJ1-2	-	TGCGCCAGCAGCCCTTGGGACAGTTCTAACTATGGCTACACCTTC	CASSPWDSSNYGYTF
TRBV7-9	TRBD2	TRBJ2-3	once	TGTGCCAGCAGCGTTTCTAGCGGGAAGAGGACAGATACGCAGTATTTT	CASSVSSGKRTDTQYF
TRBV7-9	-	TRBJ2-1	-	TGTGCCAGCAGCCTCGAGACAGCTTTCAATGAGCAGTTCTTC	CASSLETAFNEQFF
TRBV4-3	TRBD2	TRBJ2-1	once	TGCGCCAGCAGCCAAGGTACCAGCGGGAGGTGGAATGAGCAGTTCTTC	CASSQGTSGRWNEQFF
TRBV30	-	TRBJ2-1	-	TGTGCCTGGGGAGCGGGTCCCTCCTACAATGAGCAGTTCTTC	CAWGAGPSYNEQFF
TRBV7-9	-	TRBJ2-2	-	TGTGCCAGCAGCGTTCTCAGGGGCGTGGAGCTGTTTTTT	CASSVLRGVELFF
TRBV11-3	-	TRBJ2-7	-	TGTGCCAGCAGCTTCACCAGGGCCGGCTCCTACGAGCAGTACTTC	CASSFTRAGSYEQYF
TRBV28	-	TRBJ1-2	-	TGTGCCAGCAGACTGGCACTCCAATCTAGTGGCTACACCTTC	CASRLALQSSGYTF
TRBV30	TRBD1	TRBJ1-2	-	TGTGCCTGGAGTACCCTGTTTCCAGGGGGGAACGGCTACACCTTC	CAWSTLFPGGNGYTF
TRBV11-2	-	TRBJ1-1	-	TGTGCCAGCAGCTTAGTGGGGGCCTCAATGAACACTGAAGCTTTCTTT	CASSLVGASMNTEAFF
TRBV5-8	TRBD1	TRBJ2-2	-	TGTGCCAGCAGCTGGGACAGGGGGCTTCCTCTCACCGGGGAGCTGTTTTTT	CASSWDRGLPLTGELFF
TRBV27	TRBD1	TRBJ2-3	-	TGTGCCAGAAATTCAGGGGGCGGAGATACGCAGTATTTT	CARNSGGGDTQYF
TRBV29-1	TRBD1	TRBJ1-2	few	TGCAGCGTCGCGGACAGGGGCTATGGCTACACCTTC	CSVADRGYGYTF
TRBV7-3	TRBD1	TRBJ2-3	-	TGTGCCAGCAGCAATGTCTTAGGGGGCCTCACAGATACGCAGTATTTT	CASSNVLGGLTDTQYF
TRBV29-1	TRBD1	TRBJ2-3	-	TGCAGCGTTGAACAGACAGGGACAGATACGCAGTATTTT	CSVEQTGTDTQYF
TRBV9	-	TRBJ2-7	-	TGTGCCAGCAGCGGACCTCCGGAGGGTGAGCAGTACTTC	CASSGPPEGEQYF
TRBV19	TRBD1	TRBJ2-3	-	TGTGCCAGTAGGTGGGGCCAGGGGGCGAAAGATACGCAGTATTTT	CASRWGQGAKDTQYF
TRBV27	-	TRBJ1-5	-	TGTGCCAGCAGTTTATACGGGATTAGCAATCAGCCCCAGCATTTT	CASSLYGISNQPQHF
TRBV5-4	-	TRBJ2-2	-	TGTGCCATCCGGGGTCCCAACACCGGGGAGCTGTTTTTT	CAIRGPNTGELFF
TRBV29-1	-	TRBJ1-2	-	TGCAGCGTTGTAGGGGCCTATGGCTACACCTTC	CSVVGAYGYTF